The clone carrying this T cell receptor (beta chain) appeared a single time. The antigen remains undetermined. V shed 5 bases and J 0 bases; nucleotides not matched to a gene: 6. Germline assignment: CDR1 SGHTA and CDR2 FQGNSA. The CDR3 contains 15 residues. The sample comes from a study of a mutant IDH1 vaccine in newly diagnosed glioma. Across the study: Vaccinations were initiated 4-6 weeks following radiotherapy alone, or were given together with temozolomide cycles. Those enrolled had earlier been treated with radiotherapy, temozolomide, or both, mostly both.

Regarding the study as a whole: Among top peripheral T cell clonotypes, changes seemed unrelated to pseudoprogression.

Documented time point: week 35, safety follow-up. The investigators gave 300 ug of mutant IDH1 20-mer peptide in each vaccine dose, together with topical imiquimod. New IDH1-mutant, ATRX-lost WHO grade 3 or 4 astrocytomas occurred in donors. Sequencing was performed with immunoSEQ multiplex PCR; in TCRdb, only in-frame clones are kept and a portion is missing. This table holds 30,000 to 40,000 clones, roughly 80% found once. J is TRBJ2-7 and V is TRBV7-2; 8 bases agree with TRBD2. The specimen was PBMCs, collected from a glioma patient whose treatment included an IDH1 peptide vaccine. The clonotype comes from a woman aged 18-29 years with glioma. The CDR3, as DNA: TGTGCCAGCAGCCGCACTAGCGGAACCTCCTACGAGCAGTACTTC. Amino acids: CASSRTSGTSYEQYF.